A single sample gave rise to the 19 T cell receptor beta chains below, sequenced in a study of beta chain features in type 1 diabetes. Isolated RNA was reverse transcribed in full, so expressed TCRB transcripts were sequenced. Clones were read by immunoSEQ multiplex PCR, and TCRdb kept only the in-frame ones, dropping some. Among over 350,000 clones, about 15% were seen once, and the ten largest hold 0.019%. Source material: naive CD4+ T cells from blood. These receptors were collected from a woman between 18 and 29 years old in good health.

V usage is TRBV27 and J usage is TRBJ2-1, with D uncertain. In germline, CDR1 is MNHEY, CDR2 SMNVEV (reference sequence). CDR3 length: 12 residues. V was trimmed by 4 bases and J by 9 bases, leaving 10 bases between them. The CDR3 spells CASSSQTREQFF. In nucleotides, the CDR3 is TGTGCCAGCAGTTCTCAGACACGTGAGCAGTTCTTC.

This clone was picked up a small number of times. CDR3 in amino acids: CASRTGVVDTQYF. The DNA of the CDR3 is TGCGCCAGCAGGACGGGAGTTGTAGATACGCAGTATTTT. The rearrangement links TRBV5-1 to TRBJ2-3, with D possibly TRBD2 on 6 matching bases. The CDR3 loop spans 13 amino acids. CDR1 is SGHRS and CDR2 is YFSETQ in the germline V gene. V lost 5 bases, J lost 5 bases, and 12 bases lay in between.

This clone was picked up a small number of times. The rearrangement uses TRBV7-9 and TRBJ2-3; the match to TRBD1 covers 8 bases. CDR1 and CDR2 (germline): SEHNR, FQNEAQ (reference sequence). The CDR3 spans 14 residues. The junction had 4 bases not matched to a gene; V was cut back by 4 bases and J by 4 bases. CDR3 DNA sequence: TGTGCCAGCAGCTCGACAGGGGAGGCAGATACGCAGTATTTT. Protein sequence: CASSSTGEADTQYF.

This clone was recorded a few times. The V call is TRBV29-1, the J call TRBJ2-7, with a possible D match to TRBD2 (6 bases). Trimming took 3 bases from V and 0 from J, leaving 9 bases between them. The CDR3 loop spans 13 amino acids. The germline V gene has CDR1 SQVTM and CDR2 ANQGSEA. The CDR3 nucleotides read TGCAGCGTTGACGGCGGGGACTCCTACGAGCAGTACTTC. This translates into CSVDGGDSYEQYF.

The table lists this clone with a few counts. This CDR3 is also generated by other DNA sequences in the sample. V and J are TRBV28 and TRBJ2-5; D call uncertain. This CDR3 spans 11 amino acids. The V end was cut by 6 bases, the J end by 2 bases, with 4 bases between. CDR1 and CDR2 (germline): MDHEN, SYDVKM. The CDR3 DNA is TGTGCCAGCAGCCGTCAAGAGACCCAGTACTTC. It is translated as CASSRQETQYF. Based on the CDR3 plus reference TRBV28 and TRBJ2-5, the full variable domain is DVKVTQSSRYLVKRTGEKVFLECVQDMDHENMFWYRQDPGLGLRLIYFSYDVKMKEKGDIPEGYSVSREKKERFSLILESASTNQTSMYLCASSRQETQYFGPGTRLLVL.

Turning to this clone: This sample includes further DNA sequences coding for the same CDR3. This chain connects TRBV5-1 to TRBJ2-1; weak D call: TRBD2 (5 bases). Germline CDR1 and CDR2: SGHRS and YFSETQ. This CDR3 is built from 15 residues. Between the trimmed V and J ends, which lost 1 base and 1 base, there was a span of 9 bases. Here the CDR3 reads CASSLSGSSYNEQFF. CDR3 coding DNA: TGCGCCAGCAGCTTGAGTGGGAGTTCCTACAATGAGCAGTTCTTC. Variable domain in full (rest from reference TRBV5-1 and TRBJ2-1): KAGVTQTPRYLIKTRGQQVTLSCSPISGHRSVSWYQQTPGQGLQFLFEYFSETQRNKGNFPGRFSGRQFSNSRSEMNVSTLELGDSALYLCASSLSGSSYNEQFFGPGTRLTVL.

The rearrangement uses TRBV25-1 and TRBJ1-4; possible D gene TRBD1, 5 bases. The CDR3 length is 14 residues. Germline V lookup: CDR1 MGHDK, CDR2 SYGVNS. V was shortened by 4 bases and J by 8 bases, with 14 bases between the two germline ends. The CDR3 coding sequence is TGTGCCAGCAGTGTTACAGGTATAGGCGAAAAACTGTTTTTT. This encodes CASSVTGIGEKLFF.

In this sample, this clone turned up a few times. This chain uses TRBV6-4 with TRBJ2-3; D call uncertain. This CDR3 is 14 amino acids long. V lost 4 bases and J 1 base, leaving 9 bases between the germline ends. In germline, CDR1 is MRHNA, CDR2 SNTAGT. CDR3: CASSVEFGTDTQYF. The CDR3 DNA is TGTGCCAGCAGTGTGGAGTTTGGCACAGATACGCAGTATTTT.

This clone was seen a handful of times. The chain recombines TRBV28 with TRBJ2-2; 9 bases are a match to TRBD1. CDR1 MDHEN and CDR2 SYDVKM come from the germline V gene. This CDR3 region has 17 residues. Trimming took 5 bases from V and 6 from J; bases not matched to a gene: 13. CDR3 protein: CASSPSRGTGFPGELFF. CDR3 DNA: TGTGCCAGCAGTCCCTCCCGGGGGACAGGGTTCCCCGGGGAGCTGTTTTTT.

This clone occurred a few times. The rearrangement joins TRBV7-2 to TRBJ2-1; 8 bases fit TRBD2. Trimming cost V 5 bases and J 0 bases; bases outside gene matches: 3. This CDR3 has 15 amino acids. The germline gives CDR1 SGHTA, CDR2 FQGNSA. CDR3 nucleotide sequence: TGTGCCAGCAGCCGAAGCGGGAGCTCCTACAATGAGCAGTTCTTC. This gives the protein CASSRSGSSYNEQFF.

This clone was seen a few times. The CDR3 spells CASSTGNRETQYF. The CDR3 DNA is TGTGCCAGCAGCACCGGGAATCGGGAGACCCAGTACTTC. The chain joins TRBV7-9 to TRBJ2-5, with a weak D call TRBD2 (5 bases). The CDR3 sequence is 13 residues long. Germline CDR1 reads SEHNR; CDR2 reads FQNEAQ (reference sequence). V gave up 5 bases and J gave up 5 bases, with 12 bases separating them.

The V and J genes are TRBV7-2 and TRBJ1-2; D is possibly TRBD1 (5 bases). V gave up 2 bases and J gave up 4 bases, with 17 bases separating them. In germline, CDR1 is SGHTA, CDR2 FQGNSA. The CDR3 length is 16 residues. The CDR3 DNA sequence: TGTGCCAGCAGCTTAATCGGGCAGGGTGGCGGCTATGGCTACACCTTC. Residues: CASSLIGQGGGYGYTF. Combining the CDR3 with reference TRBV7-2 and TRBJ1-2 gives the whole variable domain GAGVSQSPSNKVTEKGKDVELRCDPISGHTALYWYRQSLGQGLEFLIYFQGNSAPDKSGLPSDRFSAERTGGSVSTLTIQRTQQEDSAVYLCASSLIGQGGGYGYTFGSGTRLTVV.

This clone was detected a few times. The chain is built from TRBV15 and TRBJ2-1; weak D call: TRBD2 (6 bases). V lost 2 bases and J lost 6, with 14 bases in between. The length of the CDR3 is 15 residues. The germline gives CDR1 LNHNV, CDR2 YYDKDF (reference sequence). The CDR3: CATSRRRGSGNEQFF. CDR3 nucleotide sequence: TGTGCCACCAGCAGACGACGGGGGTCGGGCAATGAGCAGTTCTTC.

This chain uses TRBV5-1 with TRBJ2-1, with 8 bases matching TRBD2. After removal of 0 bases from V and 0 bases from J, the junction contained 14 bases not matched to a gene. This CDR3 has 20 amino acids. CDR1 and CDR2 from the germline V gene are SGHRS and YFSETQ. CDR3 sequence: CASSLAGLAGERSSYNEQFF. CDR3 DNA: TGCGCCAGCAGCTTGGCCGGCCTAGCGGGCGAAAGAAGCTCCTACAATGAGCAGTTCTTC.

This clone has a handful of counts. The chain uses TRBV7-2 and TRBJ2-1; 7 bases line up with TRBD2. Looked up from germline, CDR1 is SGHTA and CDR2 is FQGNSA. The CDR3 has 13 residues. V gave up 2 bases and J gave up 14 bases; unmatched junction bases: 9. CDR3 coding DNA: TGTGCCAGCAGCTTAAGACTAGCTGTTAGGGAGTTCTTC. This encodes CASSLRLAVREFF.

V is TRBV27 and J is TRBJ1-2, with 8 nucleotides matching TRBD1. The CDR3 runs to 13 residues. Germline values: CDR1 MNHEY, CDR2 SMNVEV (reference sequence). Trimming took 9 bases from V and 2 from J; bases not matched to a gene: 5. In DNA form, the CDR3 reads TGTGCCAGACCAAGGACAGGGAACTATGGCTACACCTTC. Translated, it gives CARPRTGNYGYTF.

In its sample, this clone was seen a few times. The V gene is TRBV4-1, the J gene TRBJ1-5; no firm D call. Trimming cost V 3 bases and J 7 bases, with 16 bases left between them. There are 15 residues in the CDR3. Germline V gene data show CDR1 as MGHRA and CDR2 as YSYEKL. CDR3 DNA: TGCGCCAGCAGCCAGGTGGGCAGGAGGATCCAGCCCCAGCATTTT. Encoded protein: CASSQVGRRIQPQHF.

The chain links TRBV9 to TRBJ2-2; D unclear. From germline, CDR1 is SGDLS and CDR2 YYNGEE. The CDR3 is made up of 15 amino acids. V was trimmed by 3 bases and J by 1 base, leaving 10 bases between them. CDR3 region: CASSAMAVNTGELFF. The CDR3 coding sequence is TGTGCCAGCAGCGCGATGGCGGTGAACACCGGGGAGCTGTTTTTT. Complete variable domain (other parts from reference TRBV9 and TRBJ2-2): DSGVTQTPKHLITATGQRVTLRCSPRSGDLSVYWYQQSLDQGLQFLIQYYNGEERAKGNILERFSAQQFPDLHSELNLSSLELGDSALYFCASSAMAVNTGELFFGEGSRLTVL.

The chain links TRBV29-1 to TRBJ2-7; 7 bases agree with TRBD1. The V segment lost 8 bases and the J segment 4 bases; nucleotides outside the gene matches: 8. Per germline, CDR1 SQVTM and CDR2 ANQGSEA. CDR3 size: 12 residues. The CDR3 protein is CSYAGQVYEQYF. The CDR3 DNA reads TGCAGCTATGCCGGACAGGTATACGAGCAGTACTTC.